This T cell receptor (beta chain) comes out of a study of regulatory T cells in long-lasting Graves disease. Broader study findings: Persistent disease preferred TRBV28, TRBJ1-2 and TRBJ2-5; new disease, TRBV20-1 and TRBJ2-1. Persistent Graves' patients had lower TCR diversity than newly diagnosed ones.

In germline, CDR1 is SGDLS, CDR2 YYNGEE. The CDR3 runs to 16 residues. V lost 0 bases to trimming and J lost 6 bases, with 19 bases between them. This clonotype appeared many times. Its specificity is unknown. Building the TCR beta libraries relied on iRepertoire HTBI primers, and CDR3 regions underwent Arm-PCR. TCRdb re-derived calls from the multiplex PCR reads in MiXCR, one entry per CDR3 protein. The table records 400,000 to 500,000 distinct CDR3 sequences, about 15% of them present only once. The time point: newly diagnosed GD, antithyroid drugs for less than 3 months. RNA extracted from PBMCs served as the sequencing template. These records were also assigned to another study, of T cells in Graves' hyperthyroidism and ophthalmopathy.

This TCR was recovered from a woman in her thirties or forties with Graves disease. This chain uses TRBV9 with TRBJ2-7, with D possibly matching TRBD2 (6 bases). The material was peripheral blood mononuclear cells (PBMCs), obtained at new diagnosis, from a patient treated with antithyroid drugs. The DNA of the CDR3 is TGTGCCAGCAGCGTAGCAGCTGACGGGAGAGGGGTCGAGCAGTACTTC. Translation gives CASSVAADGRGVEQYF.